This T cell receptor beta chain was recorded in a study of Ad26.COV2.S vaccination and SARS-CoV-2 variants. Study-wide findings and caveats: Among vaccine recipients, spike-specific TCR breadth exceeded that of placebo recipients.

Of note for this clone: The target antigen is unknown.

CDR1 and CDR2 from the germline V gene are GTSNPN and SVGIG (reference sequence). Germline trimming cut 0 bases from V and 4 bases from J; bases unmatched to any gene: 6. There are 14 residues in the CDR3. Here immunoSEQ multiplex PCR was the method, and the copy in TCRdb shows in-frame clones only, minus some. Of 200,000 to 250,000 clones in the sample, roughly 88% were seen once. The sample's treatment: approximately 18 received Ad26.COV2.S at low or high dose, single or two shots; roughly five received placebo; per-sample allocation not given. Vaccine and placebo recipients were sampled on day 63 after the first injection. Donation came from an adult in Boston who was aged 18-55 years.

The chain links TRBV30 to TRBJ2-7, with 7 bases lining up with TRBD1. Sequencing was performed on peripheral blood, taken in a trial of Ad26.COV2.S vaccine versus placebo. The TCR originated in a person between 18 and 60 years old who received the Ad26.COV2.S COVID-19 vaccine or a placebo. The CDR3 nucleotides read TGTGCCTGGAGTGTACAAGGGGGCGGGTACGAGCAGTACTTC. Translated: CAWSVQGGGYEQYF.